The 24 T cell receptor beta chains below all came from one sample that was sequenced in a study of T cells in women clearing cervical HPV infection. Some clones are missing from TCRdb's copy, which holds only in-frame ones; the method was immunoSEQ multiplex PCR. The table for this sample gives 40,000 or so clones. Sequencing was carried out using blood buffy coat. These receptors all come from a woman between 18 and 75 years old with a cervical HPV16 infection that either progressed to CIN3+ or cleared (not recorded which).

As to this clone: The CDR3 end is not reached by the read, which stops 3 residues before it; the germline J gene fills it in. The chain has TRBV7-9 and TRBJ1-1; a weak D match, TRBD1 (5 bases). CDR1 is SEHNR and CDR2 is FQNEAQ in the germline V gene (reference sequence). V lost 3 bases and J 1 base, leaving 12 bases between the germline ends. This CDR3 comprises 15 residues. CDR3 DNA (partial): TGTGCCAGCAGCTTGGGGGGGACCGCGAACACTGAA. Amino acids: CASSLGGTANTE. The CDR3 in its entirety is CASSLGGTANTEAFF.

The CDR3 spells CAIRGRGDYGYTF. The CDR3 bases that were read are TGTGCCATCAGGGGCAGGGGAGACTATGGC. This chain connects TRBV10-3 to TRBJ1-2, with a weak D call TRBD1 (6 bases). The read terminates 3 residues before the CDR3 end, so the remaining end is supplied by the germline J gene. Germline V gene sequence: CDR1 ENHRY, CDR2 SYGVKD. V lost 6 bases and J 3 bases, leaving 11 bases between the germline ends. This CDR3 contains 13 residues.

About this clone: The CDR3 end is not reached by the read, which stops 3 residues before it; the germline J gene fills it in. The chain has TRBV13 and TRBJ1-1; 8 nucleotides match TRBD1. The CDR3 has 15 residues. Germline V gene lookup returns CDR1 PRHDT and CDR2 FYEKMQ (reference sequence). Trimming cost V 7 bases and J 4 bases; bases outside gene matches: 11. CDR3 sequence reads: CASTRQGRASTEAFF. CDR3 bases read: TGTGCCAGCACAAGACAGGGGAGGGCGAGCACTGAA.

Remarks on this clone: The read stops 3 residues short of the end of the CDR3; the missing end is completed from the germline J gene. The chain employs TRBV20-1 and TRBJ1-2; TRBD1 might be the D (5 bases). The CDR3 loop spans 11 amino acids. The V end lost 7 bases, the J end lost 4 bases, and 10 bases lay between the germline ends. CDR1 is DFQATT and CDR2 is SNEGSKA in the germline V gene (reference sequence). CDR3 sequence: CSVRTPYGYTF. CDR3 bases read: TGCAGTGTGAGGACACCCTATGGC.

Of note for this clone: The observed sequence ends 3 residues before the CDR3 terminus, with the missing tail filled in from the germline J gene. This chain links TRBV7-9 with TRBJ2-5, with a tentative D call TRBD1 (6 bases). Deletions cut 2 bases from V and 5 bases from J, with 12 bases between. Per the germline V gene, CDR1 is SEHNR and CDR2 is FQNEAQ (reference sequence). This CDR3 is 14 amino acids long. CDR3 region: CASSLLNQGETQYF. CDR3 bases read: TGTGCCAGCAGCTTATTAAACCAGGGGGAGACC.

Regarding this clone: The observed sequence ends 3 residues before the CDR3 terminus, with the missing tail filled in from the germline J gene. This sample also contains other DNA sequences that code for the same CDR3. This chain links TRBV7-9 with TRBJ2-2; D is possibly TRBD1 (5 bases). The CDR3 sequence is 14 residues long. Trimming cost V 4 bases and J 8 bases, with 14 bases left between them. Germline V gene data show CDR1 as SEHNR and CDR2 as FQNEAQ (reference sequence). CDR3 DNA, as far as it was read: TGTGCCAGCAGCTCATCAGGGTCCACTGGGGAG. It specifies CASSSSGSTGE. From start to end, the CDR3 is CASSSSGSTGELFF.

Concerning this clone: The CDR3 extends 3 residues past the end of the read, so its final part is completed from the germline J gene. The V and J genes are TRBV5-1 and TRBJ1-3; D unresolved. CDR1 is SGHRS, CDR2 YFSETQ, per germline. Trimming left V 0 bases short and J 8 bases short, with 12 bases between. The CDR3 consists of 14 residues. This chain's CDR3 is CASSLVHPEDTIYF. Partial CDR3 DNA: TGCGCCAGCAGCTTGGTTCACCCCGAGGACACC.

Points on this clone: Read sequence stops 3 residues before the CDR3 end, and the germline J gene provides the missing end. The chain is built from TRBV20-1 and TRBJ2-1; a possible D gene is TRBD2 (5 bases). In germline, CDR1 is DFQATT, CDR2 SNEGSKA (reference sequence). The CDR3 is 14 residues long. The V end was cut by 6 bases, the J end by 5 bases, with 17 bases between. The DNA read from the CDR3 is TGCAGTGCAAGAAGCCTAGCTGTGAACAATGAG. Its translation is CSARSLAVNNE. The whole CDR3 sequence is CSARSLAVNNEQFF.

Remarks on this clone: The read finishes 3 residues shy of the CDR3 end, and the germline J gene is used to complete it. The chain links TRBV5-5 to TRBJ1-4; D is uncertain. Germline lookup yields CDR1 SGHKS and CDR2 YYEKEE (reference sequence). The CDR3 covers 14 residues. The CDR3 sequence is CASSSGILNSPLFF. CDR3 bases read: TGTGCCAGCAGCAGCGGGATATTGAATTCACCA.

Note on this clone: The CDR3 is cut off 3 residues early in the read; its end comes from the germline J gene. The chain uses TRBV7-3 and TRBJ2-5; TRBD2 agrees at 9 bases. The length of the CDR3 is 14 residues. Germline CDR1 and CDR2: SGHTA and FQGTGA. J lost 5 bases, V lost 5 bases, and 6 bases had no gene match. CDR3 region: CASSGRGGRETQYF. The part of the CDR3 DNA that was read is TGTGCCAGCAGCGGGCGGGGGGGCAGGGAGACC.

CDR3 in amino acids: CASARGLAGAYEQYF. The sequenced CDR3 bases are TGCGCCAGCGCGAGGGGACTAGCGGGGGCCTACGAG. The chain is built from TRBV5-1 and TRBJ2-7; 14 bases map to TRBD2. The missing CDR3 end, 3 residues past where the read stops, is filled in from the germline J gene. V trimming: 7 bases; J trimming: 2 bases; junction bases outside the gene matches: 5. This CDR3 comprises 15 residues. Germline V gene lookup returns CDR1 SGHRS and CDR2 YFSETQ.

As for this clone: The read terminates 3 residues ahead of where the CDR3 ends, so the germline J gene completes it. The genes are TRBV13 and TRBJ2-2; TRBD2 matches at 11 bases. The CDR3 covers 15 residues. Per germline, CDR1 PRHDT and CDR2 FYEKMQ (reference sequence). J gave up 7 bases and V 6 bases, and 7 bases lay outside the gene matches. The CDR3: CASSVGLAGIGELFF. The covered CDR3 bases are TGTGCCAGCAGTGTCGGACTAGCGGGCATCGGGGAG.

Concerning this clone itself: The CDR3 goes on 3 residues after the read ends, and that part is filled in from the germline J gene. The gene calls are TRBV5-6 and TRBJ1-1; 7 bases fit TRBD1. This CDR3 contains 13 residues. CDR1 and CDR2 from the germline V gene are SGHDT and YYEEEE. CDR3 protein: CASSTAPGQEAFF. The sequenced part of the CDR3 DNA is TGTGCCAGCAGTACTGCTCCGGGACAGGAA.

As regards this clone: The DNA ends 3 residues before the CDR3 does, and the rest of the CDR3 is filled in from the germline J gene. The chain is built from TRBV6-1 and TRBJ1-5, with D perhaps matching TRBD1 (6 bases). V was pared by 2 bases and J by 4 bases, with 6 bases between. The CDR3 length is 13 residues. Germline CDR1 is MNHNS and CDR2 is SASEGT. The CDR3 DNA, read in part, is TGTGCCAGCAGTGAACAGGGGAATCAGCCC. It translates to CASSEQGNQP. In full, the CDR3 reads CASSEQGNQPQHF.

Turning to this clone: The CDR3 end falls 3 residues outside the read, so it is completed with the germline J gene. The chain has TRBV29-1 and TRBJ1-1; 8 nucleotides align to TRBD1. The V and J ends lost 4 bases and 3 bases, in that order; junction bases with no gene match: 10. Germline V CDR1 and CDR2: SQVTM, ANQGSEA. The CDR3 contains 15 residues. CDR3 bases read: TGCAGCGTTGGATCATCAGGGGGCGGACACACTGAA. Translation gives CSVGSSGGGHTE. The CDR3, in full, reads CSVGSSGGGHTEAFF. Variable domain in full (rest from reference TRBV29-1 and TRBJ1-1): SAVISQKPSRDICQRGTSLTIQCQVDSQVTMMFWYRQQPGQSLTLIATANQGSEATYESGFVIDKFPISRPNLTFSTLTVSNMSPEDSSIYLCSVGSSGGGHTEAFFGQGTRLTVV.

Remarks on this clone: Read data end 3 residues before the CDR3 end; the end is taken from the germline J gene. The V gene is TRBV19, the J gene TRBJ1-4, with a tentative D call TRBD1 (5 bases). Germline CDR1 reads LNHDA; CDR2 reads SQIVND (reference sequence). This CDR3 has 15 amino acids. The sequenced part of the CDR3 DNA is TGTGCCAGTAGTATGACCTCTTCTGGGGCCAACGTA. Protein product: CASSMTSSGANV. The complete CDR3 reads CASSMTSSGANVLFF. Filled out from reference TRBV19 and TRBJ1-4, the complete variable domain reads DGGITQSPKYLFRKEGQNVTLSCEQNLNHDAMYWYRQDPGQGLRLIYYSQIVNDFQKGDIAEGYSVSREKKESFPLTVTSAQKNPTAFYLCASSMTSSGANVLFFGSGTQLSVL.

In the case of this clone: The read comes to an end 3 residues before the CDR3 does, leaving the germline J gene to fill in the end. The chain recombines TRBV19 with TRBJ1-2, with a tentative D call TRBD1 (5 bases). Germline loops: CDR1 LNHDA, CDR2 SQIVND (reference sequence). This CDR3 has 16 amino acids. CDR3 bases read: TGTGCCAGTAGTATATTTGGGCAGGGTGGACGAAATGAC. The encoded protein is CASSIFGQGGRND. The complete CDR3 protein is CASSIFGQGGRNDYTF. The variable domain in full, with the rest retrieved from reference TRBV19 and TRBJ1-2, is DGGITQSPKYLFRKEGQNVTLSCEQNLNHDAMYWYRQDPGQGLRLIYYSQIVNDFQKGDIAEGYSVSREKKESFPLTVTSAQKNPTAFYLCASSIFGQGGRNDYTFGSGTRLTVV.

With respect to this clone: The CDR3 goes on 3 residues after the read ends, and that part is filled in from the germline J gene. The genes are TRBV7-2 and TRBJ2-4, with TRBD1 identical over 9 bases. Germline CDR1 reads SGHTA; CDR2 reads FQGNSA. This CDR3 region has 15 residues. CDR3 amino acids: CASSSDGQGLGGQYF. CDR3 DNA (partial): TGTGCCAGCAGCTCGGACGGACAGGGGTTGGGTGGT.

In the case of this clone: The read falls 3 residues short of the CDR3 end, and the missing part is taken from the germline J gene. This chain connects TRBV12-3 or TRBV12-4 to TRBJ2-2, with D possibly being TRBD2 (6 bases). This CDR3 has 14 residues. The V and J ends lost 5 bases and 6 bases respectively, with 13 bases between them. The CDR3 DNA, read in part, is TGTGCCAGCAGTCCGAGACTAGATTCCGGGGAG. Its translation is CASSPRLDSGE. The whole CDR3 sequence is CASSPRLDSGELFF.

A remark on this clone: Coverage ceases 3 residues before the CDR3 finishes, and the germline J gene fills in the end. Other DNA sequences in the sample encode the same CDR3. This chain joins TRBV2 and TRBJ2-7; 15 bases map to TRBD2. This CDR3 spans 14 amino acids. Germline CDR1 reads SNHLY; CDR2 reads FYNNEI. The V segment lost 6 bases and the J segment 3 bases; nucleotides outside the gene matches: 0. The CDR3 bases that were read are TGTGCCAGCAGGGGACTAGCGGGAGGCTACGAG. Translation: CASRGLAGGYE. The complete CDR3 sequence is CASRGLAGGYEQYF.

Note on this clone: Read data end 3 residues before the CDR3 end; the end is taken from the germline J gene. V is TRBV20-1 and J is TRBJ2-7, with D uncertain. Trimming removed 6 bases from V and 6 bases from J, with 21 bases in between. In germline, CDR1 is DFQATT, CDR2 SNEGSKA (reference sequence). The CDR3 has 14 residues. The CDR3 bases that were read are TGCAGTGCCCCCGAAATGACTGACGGTGGCGAG. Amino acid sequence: CSAPEMTDGGE. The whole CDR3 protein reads CSAPEMTDGGEQYF.

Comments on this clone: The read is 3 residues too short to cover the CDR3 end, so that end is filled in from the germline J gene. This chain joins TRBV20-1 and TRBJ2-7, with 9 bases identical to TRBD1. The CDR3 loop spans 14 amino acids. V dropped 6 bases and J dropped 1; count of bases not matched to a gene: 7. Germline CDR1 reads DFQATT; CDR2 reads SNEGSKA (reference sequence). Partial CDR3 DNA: TGCAGTGCAAACGCCGGGACAGGGTCCTACGAG. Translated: CSANAGTGSYE. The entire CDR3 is CSANAGTGSYEQYF.

The chain's CDR3 is CASSLGANGGAFF. The CDR3 bases that were read are TGTGCCAGCAGCTTAGGGGCGAACGGGGGA. The chain uses TRBV7-2 and TRBJ1-1, with D possibly matching TRBD1 (5 bases). The CDR3 end is not reached by the read, which stops 3 residues before it; the germline J gene fills it in. The CDR3 spans 13 residues. Per the germline V gene, CDR1 is SGHTA and CDR2 is FQGNSA.

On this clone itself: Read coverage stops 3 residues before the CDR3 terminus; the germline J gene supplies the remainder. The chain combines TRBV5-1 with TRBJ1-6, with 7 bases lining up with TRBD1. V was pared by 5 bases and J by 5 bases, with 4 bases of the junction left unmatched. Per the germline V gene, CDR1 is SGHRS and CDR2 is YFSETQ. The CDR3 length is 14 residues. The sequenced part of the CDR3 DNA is TGCGCCAGCAGACGGGACAGCAATAATTCACCC. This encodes CASRRDSNNSP. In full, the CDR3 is CASRRDSNNSPLHF.